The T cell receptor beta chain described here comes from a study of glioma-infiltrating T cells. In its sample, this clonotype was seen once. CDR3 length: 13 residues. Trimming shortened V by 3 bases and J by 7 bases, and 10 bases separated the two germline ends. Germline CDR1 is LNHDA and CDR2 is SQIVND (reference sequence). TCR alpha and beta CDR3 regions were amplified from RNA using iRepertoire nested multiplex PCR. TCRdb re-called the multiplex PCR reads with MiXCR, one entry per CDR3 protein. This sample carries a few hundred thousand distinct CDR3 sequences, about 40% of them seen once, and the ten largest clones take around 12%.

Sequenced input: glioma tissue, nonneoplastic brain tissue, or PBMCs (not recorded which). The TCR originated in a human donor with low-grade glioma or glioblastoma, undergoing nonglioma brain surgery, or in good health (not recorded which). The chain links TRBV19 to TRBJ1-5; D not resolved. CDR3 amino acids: CASSMRSGQPQHF. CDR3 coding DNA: TGTGCCAGTAGTATGAGGTCTGGCCAGCCCCAGCATTTT. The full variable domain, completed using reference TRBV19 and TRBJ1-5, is DGGITQSPKYLFRKEGQNVTLSCEQNLNHDAMYWYRQDPGQGLRLIYYSQIVNDFQKGDIAEGYSVSREKKESFPLTVTSAQKNPTAFYLCASSMRSGQPQHFGDGTRLSIL.